This TCR beta chain was identified during a study of CD8+CD57+ T cells in acquired aplastic anemia. Study context: The mean DNA yield obtained from sorted CD4+ and CD8+ cells came to 3.2 ug. The study obtained 9 million to 11 million reads on average for CD4+ cells from healthy donors. General study points: Approximately 30 was the count of CD8+ CDR3 sequences that patients shared with controls.

From germline, CDR1 is SNHLY and CDR2 FYNNEI. The CDR3 has 14 amino acids. Trimming shortened V by 7 bases and J by 2 bases, and 15 bases separated the two germline ends. This clonotype was recorded at least ten times. Its antigen remains unidentified. TCR beta VDJ and CDR3 profiling used genomic DNA as template. TCRdb passed the reads through MiXCR, listing each CDR3 protein once. Of 200,000 to 250,000 distinct CDR3 sequences in the sample, 61% were seen once. The sequenced sample was sorted CD4+, CD8+, or CD8+CD57+ T cells (not recorded which) from PBMCs. This chain joins TRBV2 and TRBJ2-7; D remains unclear. The receptor was derived from a human donor in good health. CDR3 coding DNA: TGTGCCAGCACCGAGAGCTTGGATCCCTACGAGCAGTACTTC. This sequence encodes CASTESLDPYEQYF.